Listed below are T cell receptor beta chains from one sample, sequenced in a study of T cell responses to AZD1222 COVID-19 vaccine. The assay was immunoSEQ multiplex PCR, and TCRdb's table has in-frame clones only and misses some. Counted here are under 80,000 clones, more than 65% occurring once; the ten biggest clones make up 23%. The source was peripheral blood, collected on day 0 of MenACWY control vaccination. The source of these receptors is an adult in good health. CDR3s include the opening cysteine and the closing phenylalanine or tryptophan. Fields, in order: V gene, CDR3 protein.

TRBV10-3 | CAISERGKAEAFF
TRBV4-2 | CASSQEHTGYNYGYTF
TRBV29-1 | CSATFLQGGEQYF
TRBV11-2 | CASSLDRGSYEQYF
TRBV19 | CASSPLGARRNEQYF
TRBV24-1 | CATSDKAGLEPNQPQHF
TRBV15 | CATSRDSEQFF
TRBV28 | CASSYWISNSPLHF
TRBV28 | CASRLKSGYGYTF
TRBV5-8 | CASSPLGLAGLFSYEQYF
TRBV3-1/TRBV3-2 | CASSQDLYEGINYGYTF
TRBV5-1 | CASGPGTSVENEQFF
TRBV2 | CASSDPRQTHEETQYF
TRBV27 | CASSFISFSSITEAFF
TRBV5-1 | CASSQEGGYEQYF
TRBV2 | CASPQSKETQYF
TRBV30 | CAWRQGTGTEAFF
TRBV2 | CASSESGVRGSPLHF
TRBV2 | CASGGSVSTDTQYF
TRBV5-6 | CASSLVGGATYGYTF
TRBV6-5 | CASSYSRGHNYGYTF
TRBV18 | CASSPGKKQPQHF
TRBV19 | CASFSGALNQPQHF
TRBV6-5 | CASSIDRNTGELFF
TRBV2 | CASSAGRGGYEQYF
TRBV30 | CAWSRQSQNTIYF
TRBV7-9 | CASSPTGSQETQYF
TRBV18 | CASSPNSGASGNSPLHF
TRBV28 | CASSSRQSDSPLHF
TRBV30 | CAWSRGRETQYF
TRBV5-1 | CASSLGPVGDGNTIYF
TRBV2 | CASKGTGVYGYTF
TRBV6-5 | CASSYGGLNTEAFF
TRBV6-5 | CASSYQYQETQYF
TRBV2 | CASSFHTGDTEAFF
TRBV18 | CASSRSNEKLFF
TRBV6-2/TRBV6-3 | CASSGEGWNSPLHF
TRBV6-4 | CASSDPPGTTYSTDTQYF
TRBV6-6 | CASSQSLRAYTSTDTQYF
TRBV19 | CASSPDRGSAFF
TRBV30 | CAWSVQAFF
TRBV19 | CASIDQNTEAFF
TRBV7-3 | CASSLSTRTGGGSVNTIYF
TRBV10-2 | CASSEVGLALETQYF
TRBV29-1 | CSVVIGEGEAFF
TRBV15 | CATSRERSYEQYF
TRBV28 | CASRLRTGPQHF
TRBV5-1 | CASSLGQFGSYNEQFF
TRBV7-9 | CASSPPYRSEQYF
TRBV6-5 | CASSQGEGWQETQYF